This TCR beta chain was captured by sequencing in a study of Graves' ophthalmopathy and Graves' hyperthyroidism. This CDR3 contains 16 residues. Deletions cut 1 base from V and 2 bases from J, with 14 bases between. CDR1 and CDR2 (germline): SGHVS, FQNEAQ. From RNA, the CDR3 regions of TCR beta chains were amplified and sequenced. Investigators did first-round RT-PCR with HTBI primers, then second-round multiplex PCR. TCRdb recomputed calls from the multiplex PCR reads with MiXCR, one row per CDR3 protein. This table has about 620,000 distinct CDR3 sequences, about 20% appearing once. This clonotype was seen ten or more times.

The source of this sequence is a woman aged 18-29 years with stable Graves' hyperthyroidism. Some clones in this sample may be carry-over from other donors' samples. The chain links TRBV7-8 to TRBJ2-5; D remains unclear. Specimen: peripheral blood. CDR3 nucleotide sequence: TGTGCCAGCAGCTTAGGGGTCACCTTTTATCAAGAGACCCAGTACTTC. Protein sequence: CASSLGVTFYQETQYF.